This TCR beta chain was documented in a study of blood T cell repertoires in COVID-19. TCRdb keeps only in-frame clones here, not all; method: immunoSEQ multiplex PCR. The table lists some 460,000 clones, roughly 90% of them singletons, with roughly 4.3% in the top ten. Trimming took off 1 base at V and 2 bases at J, with 18 bases between the two ends. The CDR3 length is 17 residues. Germline-derived CDR1 and CDR2 are SGHNT and YYREEE (reference sequence). The clonotype was recovered from a woman in her twenties or thirties with acute or convalescent COVID-19. The rearrangement joins TRBV5-4 to TRBJ1-2; TRBD1 is a possible D gene (6 bases). Specimen: peripheral blood. CDR3 loop: CASSLIERGARNYGYTF. The DNA of the CDR3 is TGTGCCAGCAGCTTGATCGAACGGGGGGCTCGGAACTATGGCTACACCTTC.